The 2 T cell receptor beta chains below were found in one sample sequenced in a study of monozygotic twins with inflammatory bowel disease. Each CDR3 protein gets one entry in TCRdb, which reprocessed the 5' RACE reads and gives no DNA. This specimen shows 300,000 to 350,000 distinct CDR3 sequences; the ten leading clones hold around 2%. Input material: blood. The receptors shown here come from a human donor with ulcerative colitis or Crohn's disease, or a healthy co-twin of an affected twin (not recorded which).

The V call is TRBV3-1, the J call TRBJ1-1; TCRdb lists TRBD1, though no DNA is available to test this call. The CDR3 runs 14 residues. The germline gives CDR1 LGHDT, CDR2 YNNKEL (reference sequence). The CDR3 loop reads CASSPLPAGTEAFF.

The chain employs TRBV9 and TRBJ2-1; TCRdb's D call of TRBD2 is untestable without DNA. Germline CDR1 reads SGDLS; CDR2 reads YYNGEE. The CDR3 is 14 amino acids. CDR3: CASSVALADNEQFF.